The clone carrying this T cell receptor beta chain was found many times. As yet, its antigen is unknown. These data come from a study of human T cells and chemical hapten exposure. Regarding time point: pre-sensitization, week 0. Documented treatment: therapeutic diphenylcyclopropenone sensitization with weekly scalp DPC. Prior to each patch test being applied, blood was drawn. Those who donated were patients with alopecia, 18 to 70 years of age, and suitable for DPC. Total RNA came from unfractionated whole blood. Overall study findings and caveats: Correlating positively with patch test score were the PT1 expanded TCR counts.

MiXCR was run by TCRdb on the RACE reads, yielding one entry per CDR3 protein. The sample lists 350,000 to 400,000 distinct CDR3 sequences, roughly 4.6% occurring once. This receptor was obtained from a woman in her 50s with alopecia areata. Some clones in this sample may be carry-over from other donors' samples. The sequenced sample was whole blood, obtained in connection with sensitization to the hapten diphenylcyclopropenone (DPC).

The CDR3 reads CSARVATMGQPQHF. In DNA form, the CDR3 reads TGCAGTGCTAGAGTGGCGACGATGGGTCAGCCCCAGCATTTT. The chain uses TRBV20-1 and TRBJ1-5; D gene unclear. This CDR3 has 14 residues. The V gene's germline CDR1 is DFQATT and CDR2 SNEGSKA (reference sequence). V shed 1 base and J shed 6 bases, with 13 bases lying between them.